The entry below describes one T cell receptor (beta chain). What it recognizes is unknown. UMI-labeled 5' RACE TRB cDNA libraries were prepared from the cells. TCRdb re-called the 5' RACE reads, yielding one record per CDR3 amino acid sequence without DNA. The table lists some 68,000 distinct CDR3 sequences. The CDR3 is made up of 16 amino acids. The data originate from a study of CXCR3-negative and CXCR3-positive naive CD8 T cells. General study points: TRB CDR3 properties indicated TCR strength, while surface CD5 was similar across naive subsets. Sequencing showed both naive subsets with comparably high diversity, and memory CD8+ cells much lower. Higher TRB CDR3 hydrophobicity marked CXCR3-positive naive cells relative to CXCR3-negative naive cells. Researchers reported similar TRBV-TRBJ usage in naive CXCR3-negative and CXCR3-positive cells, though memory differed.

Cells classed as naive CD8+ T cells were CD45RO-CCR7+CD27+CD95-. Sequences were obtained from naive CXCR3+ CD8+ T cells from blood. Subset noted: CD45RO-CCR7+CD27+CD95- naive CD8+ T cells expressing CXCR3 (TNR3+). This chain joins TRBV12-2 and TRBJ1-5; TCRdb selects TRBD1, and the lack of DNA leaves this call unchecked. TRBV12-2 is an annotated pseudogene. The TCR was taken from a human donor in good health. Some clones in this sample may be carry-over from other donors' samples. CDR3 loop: CASDLRDRGSNQPQHF.